The 13 T cell receptor beta chains listed next were all sequenced from one sample in a study of shared clonotypes between healthy human individuals. The table came from immunoSEQ multiplex PCR; TCRdb's copy has only in-frame clones and leaves some out. There are approximately 2.5 million clones in the sample; about 92% occur only once, and 0.11% to 0.15% lies in the top ten. Sequencing was performed on naive CD4+ T cells sorted from blood. The subset is: CD45RA+ positively selected. The origin of the receptors is a man between 18 and 29 years old in good health.

This clone was recorded once. This chain joins TRBV10-3 and TRBJ2-2; D not certain. V lost 8 bases and J lost 4, with 17 bases in between. CDR3 size: 15 residues. Germline V lookup: CDR1 ENHRY, CDR2 SYGVKD. The chain's CDR3 is CAIPSRAGSTGELFF. The CDR3 nucleotides read TGTGCCATCCCCAGTAGGGCAGGCTCCACCGGGGAGCTGTTTTTT.

J is TRBJ1-2 and V is TRBV19, with a weak D call TRBD1 (5 bases). CDR1 and CDR2 (germline): LNHDA, SQIVND (reference sequence). V lost 3 bases, J lost 0 bases, and 11 bases lay in between. This CDR3 spans 15 amino acids. The CDR3 nucleotides are TGTGCCAGTAGTATGGGGGAAATTCCTAACTATGGCTACACCTTC. Translating it yields CASSMGEIPNYGYTF.

The chain has TRBV6-6 and TRBJ1-5; TRBD1 might be the D (6 bases). V was clipped by 4 bases and J by 9 bases, with 13 bases between them. CDR3 length equals 13 residues. Germline V lookup: CDR1 MNHNY, CDR2 SVGAGI (reference sequence). CDR3 coding DNA: TGTGCCAGCAGTTCCCAACCGACAGGGCCCCAGCATTTT. Translation gives CASSSQPTGPQHF.

This chain connects TRBV6-1 to TRBJ2-4; maybe TRBD1 (7 bases). The V end lost 7 bases, the J end lost 0 bases, and 13 bases lay between the germline ends. Germline assignment: CDR1 MNHNS and CDR2 SASEGT. The CDR3 extends over 15 amino acids. The CDR3 nucleotides are TGTGCCAGCACGAACAGGGGACTAGCCAAAAACATTCAGTACTTC. Protein product: CASTNRGLAKNIQYF.

The chain uses TRBV5-1 and TRBJ2-2; D unresolved. This CDR3 is 16 amino acids long. The V gene's germline CDR1 is SGHRS and CDR2 YFSETQ. V was shortened by 0 bases and J by 4 bases, with 13 bases between the two germline ends. CDR3 DNA: TGCGCCAGCAGCTTGGCGGGTCTCCGAAGCACCGGGGAGCTGTTTTTT. It is translated as CASSLAGLRSTGELFF.

The J gene is TRBJ1-2, the V gene TRBV5-1; D might be TRBD1 (6 bases). Trimming took off 4 bases at V and 1 base at J, with 14 bases between the two ends. The V gene's germline CDR1 is SGHRS and CDR2 YFSETQ. The CDR3 extends over 15 amino acids. The chain's CDR3 is CASSPDRQVNYGYTF. Here the CDR3 DNA reads TGCGCCAGCAGCCCCGACAGGCAGGTTAACTATGGCTACACCTTC.

V usage is TRBV10-3 and J usage is TRBJ2-5; D is tentatively TRBD1 or TRBD2 (6 bases each). The CDR3 covers 13 residues. From germline, CDR1 is ENHRY and CDR2 SYGVKD. Trimming removed 0 bases at V and 9 bases at J, with 11 bases between. The CDR3 DNA is TGTGCCATCAGTGAGTCGCCGGGGGCGGCCCAGTACTTC. This codes for CAISESPGAAQYF.

A note on this clone: Additional DNA sequences in this sample encode the identical CDR3. The rearrangement links TRBV18 to TRBJ1-1; D is unresolved. CDR1 KGHSH and CDR2 LQKENI come from the germline V gene. Trimming took off 1 base at V and 1 base at J, with 4 bases between the two ends. The CDR3 contains 13 residues. CDR3 coding DNA: TGTGCCAGCTCACCACACCAGAACACTGAAGCTTTCTTT. Encoded protein: CASSPHQNTEAFF.

V usage is TRBV6-1 and J usage is TRBJ2-1, with 7 bases that match TRBD2. CDR1 and CDR2 from the germline V gene are MNHNS and SASEGT. This CDR3 comprises 13 residues. Trimming took 3 bases from V and 10 from J; bases not matched to a gene: 6. CDR3 nucleotide sequence: TGTGCCAGCAGTGATCCTCAGGGACTAGAGCAGTTCTTC. Protein sequence: CASSDPQGLEQFF.

The table lists this clone with a count of one. The chain employs TRBV7-2 and TRBJ2-5; D may be TRBD1 (8 bases). Germline-derived CDR1 and CDR2 are SGHTA and FQGNSA. This CDR3 is built from 19 residues. V was pared by 2 bases and J by 9 bases, with 31 bases between. In nucleotides, the CDR3 is TGTGCCAGCAGCTTACTCCCCTCGGCGGGACAGGCGTCCCGGGGGGCCCAGTACTTC. Its protein product is CASSLLPSAGQASRGAQYF.

The chain recombines TRBV5-1 with TRBJ2-6, with D possibly TRBD2 on 6 matching bases. The CDR3 runs 16 residues. Germline V gene sequence: CDR1 SGHRS, CDR2 YFSETQ. The V end was cut by 4 bases, the J end by 2 bases, with 13 bases between. This CDR3 is CASSITGVAGANVLTF. CDR3 bases: TGCGCCAGCAGCATCACGGGGGTTGCTGGGGCCAACGTCCTGACTTTC.

This chain joins TRBV16 and TRBJ2-7, with no clear D. V lost 3 bases and J lost 0, with 9 bases in between. The length of the CDR3 is 14 residues. The germline V gene encodes CDR1 KGHSY and CDR2 FQNENV. As DNA, the CDR3 is TGTGCCAGCAGCCATCAACCAGCCTCCTACGAGCAGTACTTC. Encoded protein: CASSHQPASYEQYF.

This clone showed up just a few times. Germline is not matched at one junction end, which may reflect a read error. This sequence joins TRBV5-5 and TRBJ2-7; 7 bases align to TRBD1. Per the germline V gene, CDR1 is SGHKS and CDR2 is YYEKEE (reference sequence). This CDR3 is 12 amino acids long. CDR3 region: CASSLVYRGDPF. As DNA, the CDR3 is TGTGCCAGCAGCTTGGTATACAGGGGTGACCCTTTC.